One and the same sample provided the 17 T cell receptor beta chains below, sequenced in a study of T-cell reconstitution after alpha-beta-depleted transplantation in children. Using unique molecular identifiers, the investigators prepared the TCRbeta library. A single record per CDR3 protein comes from TCRdb applying MiXCR to the PCR reads. Of hundreds of thousands of distinct CDR3 sequences in the sample, 16% were seen once. The sequenced sample was PBMCs, mostly from graft donor cells, obtained 360 days after TCRalphabeta/CD19-depleted stem cell transplant. These receptors all come from a male patient between 10 and 17 years old who had a stem cell transplant for acute lymphoblastic leukemia, so the T cells may come from the graft donor.

This clonotype came up many times. The chain recombines TRBV25-1 with TRBJ2-7; D not certain. The CDR3 extends over 15 amino acids. V lost 6 bases and J 2 bases, leaving 17 bases between the germline ends. Germline CDR1 MGHDK, CDR2 SYGVNS. The CDR3 here is CASSPDPPKTYEQYF. The CDR3, as DNA: TGTGCCAGCAGCCCGGACCCTCCAAAAACCTACGAGCAGTACTTC.

The chain uses TRBV14 and TRBJ2-7; D not certain. V dropped 0 bases and J dropped 11 bases, with 11 bases sitting between them. CDR1 and CDR2 (germline): SGHDN, FVKESK. This CDR3 is 12 amino acids long. The CDR3 DNA sequence: TGTGCCAGCAGCCAAGATCAGAGGAGCGAGTACTTC. Translated, it gives CASSQDQRSEYF.

The chain couples TRBV4-1 to TRBJ1-3; TRBD1 might be the D (5 bases). The CDR3 length is 14 residues. V was clipped by 5 bases and J by 2 bases, with 10 bases between them. Germline V gene sequence: CDR1 MGHRA, CDR2 YSYEKL. The CDR3 nucleotides read TGCGCCAGCAGCTCAGGGAGAACTGGAAACACCATATATTTT. It codes for CASSSGRTGNTIYF.

This clonotype was observed many times. The V gene is TRBV7-2, the J gene TRBJ2-1, with a possible D match to TRBD2 (5 bases). V lost 5 bases to trimming and J lost 0 bases, with 11 bases between them. CDR3 size: 15 residues. Germline lookup yields CDR1 SGHTA and CDR2 FQGNSA. The CDR3 coding sequence is TGTGCCAGCAGCCGAGGACTTAGCTCCTACAATGAGCAGTTCTTC. Its translation is CASSRGLSSYNEQFF.

This clonotype was seen a few times. This chain joins TRBV27 and TRBJ2-3; 10 nucleotides agree with TRBD2. CDR3 length: 15 residues. Trimming at V came to 6 bases and at J to 4 bases, leaving 7 bases not matched to a gene. Germline CDR1 is MNHEY and CDR2 is SMNVEV (reference sequence). The CDR3 DNA follows: TGTGCCAGCAGGATACTAGCGGGACCCTCAGATACGCAGTATTTT. It encodes CASRILAGPSDTQYF.

In this sample, this clonotype turned up many times. This chain uses TRBV7-9 with TRBJ2-1; 8 bases are shared with TRBD2. V shed 5 bases, J shed 6 bases, and the junction held 6 bases outside the gene matches. This CDR3 is 14 amino acids long. The germline gives CDR1 SEHNR, CDR2 FQNEAQ (reference sequence). This chain's CDR3 is CASSRGLEGNEQFF. CDR3 DNA sequence: TGTGCCAGCAGCCGGGGACTAGAGGGCAATGAGCAGTTCTTC.

V is TRBV20-1 and J is TRBJ2-2, with 14 bases identical to TRBD2. Germline CDR1 reads DFQATT; CDR2 reads SNEGSKA (reference sequence). Trimming cost V 5 bases and J 3 bases; bases outside gene matches: 8. The CDR3 is made up of 17 amino acids. The CDR3 DNA is TGCAGTGCTTCGGGACTAGCGGGAGTTATGGACACCGGGGAGCTGTTTTTT. This sequence encodes CSASGLAGVMDTGELFF.

This clonotype was counted between two and nine times. The chain links TRBV7-6 to TRBJ2-7; 7 bases agree with TRBD2. This CDR3 contains 14 residues. Germline V gene data show CDR1 as SGHVS and CDR2 as FNYEAQ. V was pared by 3 bases and J by 4 bases, with 6 bases of the junction left unmatched. The CDR3: CASSFLADHYEQYF. For the CDR3, the DNA is TGTGCCAGCAGCTTTCTAGCGGACCATTACGAGCAGTACTTC.

This clonotype occurred a few times. V is TRBV7-6 and J is TRBJ2-1; perhaps TRBD1 as D (6 bases). This CDR3 is built from 16 residues. V was clipped by 4 bases and J by 2 bases, with 15 bases between them. In germline, CDR1 is SGHVS, CDR2 FNYEAQ. DNA of the CDR3: TGTGCCAGCAGCTCCGTACAGGGAAGGACCTACAATGAGCAGTTCTTC. Its translation: CASSSVQGRTYNEQFF. Full variable domain (remainder filled in from reference TRBV7-6 and TRBJ2-1): GAGVSQSPRYKVTKRGQDVALRCDPISGHVSLYWYRQALGQGPEFLTYFNYEAQQDKSGLPNDRFSAERPEGSISTLTIQRTEQRDSAMYRCASSSVQGRTYNEQFFGPGTRLTVL.

This clonotype was observed a few times. The rearrangement links TRBV9 to TRBJ2-7; 7 bases agree with TRBD2. The germline V gene has CDR1 SGDLS and CDR2 YYNGEE. The CDR3 extends over 15 amino acids. J gave up 2 bases and V 0 bases, and 5 bases lay outside the gene matches. This CDR3 reads CASSVDRGGAYEQYF. As DNA, the CDR3 is TGTGCCAGCAGCGTAGACCGTGGGGGGGCCTACGAGCAGTACTTC.

This clonotype was seen ten or more times. The V gene is TRBV12-3 or TRBV12-4, the J gene TRBJ2-3, with D tentatively TRBD2 (6 bases). Deletions cut 7 bases from V and 4 bases from J, with 18 bases between. The CDR3 has 15 amino acids. The CDR3 loop reads CASTKRRAGSDTQYF. The CDR3, as DNA: TGTGCCAGCACCAAGAGGAGGGCGGGATCAGATACGCAGTATTTT.

Points on this clonotype: A junction end diverges from the germline sequence, so it may reflect a read error. The rearrangement joins TRBV5-1 to TRBJ2-4, with TRBD2 matching 8 bases. CDR1 is SGHRS and CDR2 is YFSETQ in the germline V gene. This CDR3 spans 21 amino acids. The CDR3 is CASMGEGAGEIGPLAKNVQYF. In DNA form, the CDR3 reads TGCGCCAGCATGGGGGAAGGAGCGGGAGAGATTGGGCCGTTAGCCAAAAACGTTCAGTACTTC.

This clonotype was counted only a few times. This chain links TRBV24-1 with TRBJ2-2; 15 bases line up with TRBD2. The CDR3 totals 19 residues. The V gene's germline CDR1 is KGHDR and CDR2 SFDVKD. The V gene end was trimmed by 2 bases and the J gene end by 6 bases; junction bases not matched to a gene: 9. The CDR3 is CATSDSTPGLAGGAGELFF. CDR3 nucleotides: TGTGCCACCAGTGATTCGACCCCGGGACTAGCGGGAGGTGCCGGGGAGCTGTTTTTT.

The genes are TRBV4-1 and TRBJ1-1; 10 bases align to TRBD1. The CDR3 consists of 15 residues. The ends lost 0 bases at V and 10 bases at J; junction bases unmatched: 8. Germline lookup yields CDR1 MGHRA and CDR2 YSYEKL. The DNA of the CDR3 is TGCGCCAGCAGCCAAGAGGGACAGGGGACGTTACGAGCTTTCTTT. Translation: CASSQEGQGTLRAFF.

The chain is built from TRBV20-1 and TRBJ2-3; weak D call: TRBD1 (6 bases). Looked up from germline, CDR1 is DFQATT and CDR2 is SNEGSKA (reference sequence). The CDR3 covers 15 residues. V lost 6 bases and J 2 bases, leaving 18 bases between the germline ends. CDR3 sequence: CSAPDRLQITDTQYF. The CDR3 DNA reads as TGCAGTGCCCCCGACAGGCTGCAGATCACAGATACGCAGTATTTT.

The chain links TRBV7-9 to TRBJ2-7; D is tentatively TRBD1 or TRBD2 (5 bases each). Germline CDR1 reads SEHNR; CDR2 reads FQNEAQ (reference sequence). This CDR3 contains 16 residues. V was clipped by 1 base and J by 2 bases, with 15 bases between them. As DNA, the CDR3 is TGTGCCAGCAGCTTAGGCCCAACGGGACGGACCTACGAGCAGTACTTC. It is translated as CASSLGPTGRTYEQYF.

The table lists this clonotype with many counts. The chain carries TRBV5-1 and TRBJ1-1; the D gene is possibly TRBD1 (5 bases). The CDR3 consists of 12 residues. The V and J ends lost 4 bases and 6 bases respectively, with 10 bases between them. Germline values: CDR1 SGHRS, CDR2 YFSETQ. CDR3 loop: CASSERGAEAFF. The CDR3 DNA is TGCGCCAGCAGCGAAAGGGGCGCTGAAGCTTTCTTT.